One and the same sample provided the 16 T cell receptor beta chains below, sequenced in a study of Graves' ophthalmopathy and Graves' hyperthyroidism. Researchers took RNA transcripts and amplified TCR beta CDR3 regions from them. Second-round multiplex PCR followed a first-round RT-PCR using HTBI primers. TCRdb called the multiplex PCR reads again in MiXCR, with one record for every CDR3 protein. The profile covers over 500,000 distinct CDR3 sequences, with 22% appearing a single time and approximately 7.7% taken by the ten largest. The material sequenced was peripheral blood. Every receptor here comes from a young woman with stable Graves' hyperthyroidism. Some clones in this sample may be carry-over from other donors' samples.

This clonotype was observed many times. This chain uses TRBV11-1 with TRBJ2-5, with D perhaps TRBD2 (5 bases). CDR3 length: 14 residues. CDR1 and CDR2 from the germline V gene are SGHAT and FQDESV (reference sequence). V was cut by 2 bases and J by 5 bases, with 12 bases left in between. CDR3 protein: CASSLSRGMETQYF. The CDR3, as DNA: TGTGCCAGCAGCTTATCCCGGGGTATGGAGACCCAGTACTTC.

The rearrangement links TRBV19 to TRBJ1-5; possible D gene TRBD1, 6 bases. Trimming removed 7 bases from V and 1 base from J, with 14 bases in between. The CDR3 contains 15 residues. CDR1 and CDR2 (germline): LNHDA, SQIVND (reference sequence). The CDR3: CASNWARGSNQPQHF. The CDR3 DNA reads TGTGCCAGTAATTGGGCTAGGGGGAGCAATCAGCCCCAGCATTTT.

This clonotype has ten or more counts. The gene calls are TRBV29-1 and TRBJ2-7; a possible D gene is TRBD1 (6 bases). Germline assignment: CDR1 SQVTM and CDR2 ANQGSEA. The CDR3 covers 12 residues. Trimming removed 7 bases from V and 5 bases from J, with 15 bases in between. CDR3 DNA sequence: TGCAGCGCCCGGGACATTGAACACGAGCAGTACTTC. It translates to CSARDIEHEQYF.

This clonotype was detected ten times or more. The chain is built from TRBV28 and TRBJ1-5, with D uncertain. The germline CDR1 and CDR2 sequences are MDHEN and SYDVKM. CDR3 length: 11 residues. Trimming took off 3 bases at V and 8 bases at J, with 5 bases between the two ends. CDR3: CASSFPEPQHF. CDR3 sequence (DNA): TGTGCCAGCAGTTTCCCCGAGCCCCAGCATTTT.

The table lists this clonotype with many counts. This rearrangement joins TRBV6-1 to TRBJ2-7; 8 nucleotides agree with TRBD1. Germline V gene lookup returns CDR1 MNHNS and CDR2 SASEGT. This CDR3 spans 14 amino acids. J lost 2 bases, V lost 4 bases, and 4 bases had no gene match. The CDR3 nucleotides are TGTGCCAGCAGTGGAACAGGGGGAGCCTACGAGCAGTACTTC. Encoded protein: CASSGTGGAYEQYF.

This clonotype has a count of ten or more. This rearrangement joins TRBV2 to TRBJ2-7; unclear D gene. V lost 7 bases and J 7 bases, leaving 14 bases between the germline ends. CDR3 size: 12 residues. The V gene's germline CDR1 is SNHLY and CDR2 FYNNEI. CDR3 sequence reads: CASKFLSSEQYF. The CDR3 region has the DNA TGTGCCAGCAAATTCCTTTCGAGTGAGCAGTACTTC.

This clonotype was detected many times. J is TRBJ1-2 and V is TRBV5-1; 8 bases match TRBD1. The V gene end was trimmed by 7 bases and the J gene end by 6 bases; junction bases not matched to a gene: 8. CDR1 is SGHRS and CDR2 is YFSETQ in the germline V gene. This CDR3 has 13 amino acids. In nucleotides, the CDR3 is TGCGCCAGCGGCTGGACAGGGTCGGATGGCTACACCTTC. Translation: CASGWTGSDGYTF.

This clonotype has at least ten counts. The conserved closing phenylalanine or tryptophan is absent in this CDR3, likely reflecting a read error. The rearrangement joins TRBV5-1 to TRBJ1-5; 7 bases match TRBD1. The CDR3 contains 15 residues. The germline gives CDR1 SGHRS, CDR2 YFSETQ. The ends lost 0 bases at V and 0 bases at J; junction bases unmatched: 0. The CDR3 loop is CASSLGDSSNQPQHL. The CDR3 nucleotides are TGCGCCAGCAGCTTGGGGGACAGTAGCAATCAGCCCCAGCATCTT.

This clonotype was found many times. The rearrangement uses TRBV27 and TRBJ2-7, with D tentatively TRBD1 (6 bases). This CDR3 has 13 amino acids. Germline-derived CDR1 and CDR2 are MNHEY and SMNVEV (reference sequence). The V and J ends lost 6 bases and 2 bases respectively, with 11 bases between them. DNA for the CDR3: TGTGCCAGCAGCCCGGGACAAGCCTACGAGCAGTACTTC. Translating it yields CASSPGQAYEQYF.

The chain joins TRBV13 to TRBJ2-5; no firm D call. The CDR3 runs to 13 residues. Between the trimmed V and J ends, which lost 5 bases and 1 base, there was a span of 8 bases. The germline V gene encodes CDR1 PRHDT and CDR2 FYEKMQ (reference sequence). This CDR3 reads CASSPKAQETQYF. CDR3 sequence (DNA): TGTGCCAGCAGCCCAAAGGCCCAAGAGACCCAGTACTTC.

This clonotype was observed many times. CDR3 region: CASSLDATGALETQYF. In DNA form, the CDR3 reads TGTGCCAGCAGCTTAGATGCGACAGGGGCTCTTGAGACCCAGTACTTC. The chain uses TRBV11-2 and TRBJ2-5; 8 positions match TRBD1. The CDR3 spans 16 residues. V lost 0 bases and J lost 5; bases outside the gene matches: 8. The germline V gene has CDR1 SGHAT and CDR2 FQNNGV.

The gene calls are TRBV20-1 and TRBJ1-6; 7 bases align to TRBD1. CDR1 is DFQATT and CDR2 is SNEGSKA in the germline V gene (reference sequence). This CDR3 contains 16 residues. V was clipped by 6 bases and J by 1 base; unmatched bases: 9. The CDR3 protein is CSAQDRLESYNSPLHF. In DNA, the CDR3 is TGCAGTGCCCAGGACAGGCTTGAATCCTATAATTCACCCCTCCACTTT.

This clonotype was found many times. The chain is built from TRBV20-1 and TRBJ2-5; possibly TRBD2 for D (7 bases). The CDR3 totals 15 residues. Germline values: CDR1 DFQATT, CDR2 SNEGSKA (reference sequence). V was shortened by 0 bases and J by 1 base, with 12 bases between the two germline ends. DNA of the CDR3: TGCAGTGCTAGAGATTCCGGGGGGCTCCAAGAGACCCAGTACTTC. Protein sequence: CSARDSGGLQETQYF.

The CDR3 region has the DNA TGTGCCAGCAGCTTAAGGGTCCTAGGGTCCTTCCCGCATCAGCCCCAGCATTTT. Its protein product is CASSLRVLGSFPHQPQHF. The chain uses TRBV11-2 and TRBJ1-5, with D unresolved. The germline V gene has CDR1 SGHAT and CDR2 FQNNGV. The ends were cut back, 2 bases at V and 5 bases at J, with 22 bases in the middle. This CDR3 comprises 18 residues.

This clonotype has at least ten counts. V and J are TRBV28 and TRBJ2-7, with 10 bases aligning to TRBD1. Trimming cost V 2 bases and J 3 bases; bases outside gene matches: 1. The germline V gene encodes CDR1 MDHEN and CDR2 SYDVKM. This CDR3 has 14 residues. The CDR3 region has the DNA TGTGCCAGCAGTTTAGACAGGGGGCACTACGAGCAGTACTTC. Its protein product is CASSLDRGHYEQYF.

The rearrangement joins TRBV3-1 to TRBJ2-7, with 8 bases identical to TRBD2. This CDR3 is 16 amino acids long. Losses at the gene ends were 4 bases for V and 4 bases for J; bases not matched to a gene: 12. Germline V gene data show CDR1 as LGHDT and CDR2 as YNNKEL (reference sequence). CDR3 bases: TGTGCCAGCAGCCCCTGGGGAAGATTAGCGGGATACGAGCAGTACTTC. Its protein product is CASSPWGRLAGYEQYF.